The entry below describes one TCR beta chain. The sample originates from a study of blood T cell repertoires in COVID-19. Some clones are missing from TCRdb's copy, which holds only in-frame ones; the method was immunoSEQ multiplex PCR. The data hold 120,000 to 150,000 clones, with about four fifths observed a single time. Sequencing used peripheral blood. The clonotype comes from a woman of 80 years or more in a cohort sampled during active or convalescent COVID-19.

The CDR3 loop reads CASSSRGTIYF. CDR3 nucleotides: TGTGCCAGCAGTTCTAGGGGCACCATATATTTT. J is TRBJ1-3 and V is TRBV12-3 or TRBV12-4; maybe TRBD1 (5 bases). There are 11 residues in the CDR3. With 4 bases removed from V and 9 bases from J, the gap between germline ends came to 7 bases.